A selection of T cell receptor beta chains follows, all from one sample in a study of T cells in Graves' hyperthyroidism and ophthalmopathy. TCRdb processed the multiplex PCR reads anew with MiXCR; each CDR3 protein has one entry. The sample includes about 560,000 distinct CDR3 sequences, 16% seen only once; the top ten take approximately 18%. Sequencing input: blood. Receptors originate from a woman aged 18-29 years with Graves' hyperthyroidism. Both conserved end residues are part of each CDR3. The D gene is left open where the match is weak. Where a row states a size, it is once, few, many or the class of an expanded clone; other rows omit it.

NA	TRBV6-2/TRBV6-3	TRBJ2-3	NA	TGTGCCAGCAGTTACTTGGGGGGCGGCACAGATACGCAGTATTTT	CASSYLGGGTDTQYF
many	TRBV6-2/TRBV6-3	TRBJ2-1	TRBD2	TGTGCCAGCAGCCCGACTAGCGGGGGCTACAATGAGCAGTTCTTC	CASSPTSGGYNEQFF
many	TRBV5-1	TRBJ2-1	TRBD2	TGCGCCAGCAGCCAACCAGCGGGGAACCCTACGAATGAGCAGTTCTTC	CASSQPAGNPTNEQFF
many	TRBV7-8	TRBJ2-1	NA	TGTGCCAGCAGCCCGCATCTCGGGAATAATGAGCAGTTCTTC	CASSPHLGNNEQFF
NA	TRBV20-1	TRBJ2-3	TRBD2	TGCAGTGTCCTGACTAGCGGGATTCTAGATACGCAGTATTTT	CSVLTSGILDTQYF
many	TRBV7-2	TRBJ2-1	NA	TGTGCCAGCAGCTTAGCGGGGACGGCGAGCGCTAAATTCTACAATGAGCAGTTCTTC	CASSLAGTASAKFYNEQFF
few	TRBV6-1	TRBJ1-5	NA	TGTGCCAGCAGCGCAGGGCGATACGCGACCCAGCATTTT	CASSAGRYATQHF
NA	TRBV14	TRBJ2-5	NA	TGTGCCAGCAGCCAAGATGTGGGAGGCGAGACCCAGTACTTC	CASSQDVGGETQYF
many	TRBV24-1	TRBJ1-2	NA	TGTGCCACCAGTCTTGGGGAGAACTATGGCTACACCTTC	CATSLGENYGYTF
many	TRBV5-5	TRBJ2-1	NA	TGTGCCAGCAGCTTGGCCCTCAGTTACAATGAGCAGTTCTTC	CASSLALSYNEQFF
few	TRBV7-9	TRBJ1-2	NA	TGTGCCAGCAGCCTTTGGGCCGCTGGCTACACCTTC	CASSLWAAGYTF
NA	TRBV2	TRBJ2-3	NA	TGTGCCAGCAGTGAAGCTGGCATCTCAGATACGCAGTATTTT	CASSEAGISDTQYF
NA	TRBV4-2	TRBJ2-3	NA	TGTGCCAGCAGCCAAGATTGGGAAATCACAGATACGCAGTATTTT	CASSQDWEITDTQYF
NA	TRBV9	TRBJ1-2	TRBD1	TGTGCCAGCAGCGCCAGACAGGGGGACCGGAGTTTTCTTGGCTACACCTTC	CASSARQGDRSFLGYTF
NA	TRBV7-9	TRBJ2-1	NA	TGTGCCAGCAGCCCCGGACGGGCAGGGGACAATGAGCAGTTCTTC	CASSPGRAGDNEQFF
NA	TRBV18	TRBJ1-1	NA	TGTGCCAGCTCACCTAACCTGACCGTGAACACTGAAGCTTTCTTT	CASSPNLTVNTEAFF
many	TRBV6-2/TRBV6-3	TRBJ2-1	TRBD2	TGTGCCAGCAGTTACTCGATCAGCGGGGGGACGTACAATGAGCAGTTCTTC	CASSYSISGGTYNEQFF
NA	TRBV28	TRBJ2-1	NA	TGTGCCAGCAGTGTGATGCCCAATGAGCAGTTCTTC	CASSVMPNEQFF
few	TRBV5-6	TRBJ2-3	NA	TGTGCCAGCAGCTTCTCGGGGGCTGGCACAGATACGCAGTATTTT	CASSFSGAGTDTQYF
NA	TRBV6-1	TRBJ2-3	TRBD2	TGTGCCAGCAGGGGACTAGCGGGAGATAGTACGCAGTATTTT	CASRGLAGDSTQYF
many	TRBV20-1	TRBJ1-1	NA	TGCAGTGCTCCCTCCGAGGGGGACACTGAAGCTTTCTTT	CSAPSEGDTEAFF
NA	TRBV4-1	TRBJ1-5	NA	TGCGCCAGCAGCCAAGATATATCAGGTTATCAGCCCCAGCATTTT	CASSQDISGYQPQHF
many	TRBV11-2	TRBJ2-3	NA	TGTGCCAGCAGCTCCTCTAGCACAGATACGCGGTATTTT	CASSSSSTDTRYF
NA	TRBV4-2	TRBJ2-2	NA	TGTGCCAGCAGCCACGATGGGGGCGGGGAGCTGTTTTTT	CASSHDGGGELFF
NA	TRBV5-6	TRBJ2-4	NA	TGTGCCAGCAGCTCGCTGCGGAGAGCCAAAAACATTCAGTACTTC	CASSSLRRAKNIQYF
many	TRBV20-1	TRBJ2-3	NA	TGCAGTGCTACTCAGGGGTTGGATACGCAGTATTTT	CSATQGLDTQYF
few	TRBV12-3/TRBV12-4	TRBJ2-4	TRBD1	TGTGCCAGCAGATTGAACCGGGACAGGGTGTACATTCAGTACTTC	CASRLNRDRVYIQYF
NA	TRBV3-1	TRBJ1-4	NA	TGTGCCAGCAGCCAGGCAGGTTTTGGTGAAAAACTGTTTTTT	CASSQAGFGEKLFF
many	TRBV20-1	TRBJ2-5	NA	TGCAGTGCCAGGTCAGGGGTTGCAGAGACCCAGTACTTC	CSARSGVAETQYF
NA	TRBV6-1	TRBJ1-2	TRBD1	TGTGCCAGCAGGGGACAGGGGTACTATGGCTACACCTTC	CASRGQGYYGYTF
many	TRBV5-6	TRBJ2-2	NA	TGTGCCAGCAGCTTGGGGGAAACCGGGGAGCTGTTTTTT	CASSLGETGELFF
once	TRBV19	TRBJ2-1	TRBD1	TGTGCCAGTAGTGAGACAGGGGGAGGGGGTGAGCAGTTCTTC	CASSETGGGGEQFF
NA	TRBV19	TRBJ1-1	NA	TGTGCCAGTACCCTGGGACGGATGAACACTGAAGCTTTCTTT	CASTLGRMNTEAFF
NA	TRBV11-2	TRBJ2-7	TRBD1	TGTGCCAGCACCGCCGGGACAGGAGGATCCTACGAGCAGTACTTC	CASTAGTGGSYEQYF
many	TRBV5-1	TRBJ2-5	TRBD2	TGCGCCAGCAGCTTGGGCGTACGGGAGGGCCAAGAGACCCAGTACTTC	CASSLGVREGQETQYF
NA	TRBV5-1	TRBJ2-3	NA	TGCGCCAGCAGCTCCCGTACGTTACTGCGAGATACGCAGTATTTT	CASSSRTLLRDTQYF
few	TRBV19	TRBJ2-3	NA	TGTGCCAGTAGTATCAGCGGTAGCACAGATACGCAGTATTTT	CASSISGSTDTQYF
few	TRBV10-2	TRBJ2-7	TRBD2	TGCGCCAGCAGTGTTCGGCGGGAGGTGGCCGGCGAGCAGTACTTC	CASSVRREVAGEQYF
few	TRBV28	TRBJ2-7	TRBD2	TGTGCCAGCAGTGCTAGCGGGAGCTCCTGCGAGCAGTACTTC	CASSASGSSCEQYF
many	TRBV11-2	TRBJ1-2	TRBD1	TGTGCCAGCAGCATACGACAGGGTCCCTATGGCTACACCTTC	CASSIRQGPYGYTF
NA	TRBV7-9	TRBJ1-2	NA	TGTGCCAGCAGCTTAGAGGTCGGATCTTATGGCTACACCTTC	CASSLEVGSYGYTF
many	TRBV9	TRBJ1-1	NA	TGTGCCAGCAGCCTTGCAGGGCTCGATGAAGCTTTCTTT	CASSLAGLDEAFF